The present TCR beta chain was sequenced within a study of OX40 agonist ivuxolimab in advanced cancers. Regarding the research as a whole: The costimulatory receptor OX40 (CD134) was targeted by ivuxolimab, a fully human IgG2 agonistic monoclonal antibody. Intravenous ivuxolimab was administered to patients every 2 weeks at six dose levels: 0.01, 0.1, 0.3, 1.5, 3 and 10 mg/kg. Of the approximately 53 patients in dose escalation, about 20 had hepatocellular carcinoma, some 15 had melanoma, 9 had renal cell carcinoma and 9 had head and neck cancer. In the dose-escalation cohort, 75% to 85% of patients were male, and the mean age was around 60 years with a range of roughly 20 to 79. Prior anti-PD-1, anti-PD-L1 or anti-CTLA-4 therapy was permitted, and checkpoint inhibitors had been received by about 44% of dose-escalation patients. Partial responses occurred in three dose-escalation patients, of whom one had hepatocellular carcinoma and two had cutaneous melanoma. Peripheral TCRbeta sequencing aimed to test whether ivuxolimab altered TCR sequence diversity and caused clonal T-cell expansion. The paper reports the monotherapy dose-escalation portion (N of about 51 patients) of the phase I ivuxolimab trial.

Genomic DNA was isolated from the sorted cells so that the TCRbeta CDR3 region could be sequenced. TCRbeta CDR3 regions were sequenced using the immunoSEQ Assay. TCRdb carries this immuneACCESS record with in-frame sequences only. Its versions omit some clonotypes, under half of them owing to an unresolved V gene in the studies checked, with the rest unexplained. In all, the sample holds more than 75,000 clones, and around 84% of those were seen once. Clones ranked in the top ten supply more than 6% of the sample. From cysteine to phenylalanine, the CDR3 is 13 amino acids long. Only CDR3 DNA is held: 39 bases, read in frame from base 1. The germline V gene encodes CDR1 MNHEY and CDR2 SMNVEV (reference sequence). V loses 3 bases of germline sequence and J loses 13 bases, and the interval between the two ends is 19 bases. On this clone: Its antigen remains undetermined. No much larger clone is present one base from it, and per-base qualities are unavailable.

Study-level results and caveats: On average, CD8+ T cells showed more expanded clones than CD4+ T cells after ivuxolimab. Partial responders in the 0.1-3.0 mg/kg groups had among the lowest normalized peripheral clonal expansion, especially among CD8+ T cells. Low levels of normalized T-cell clonal expansion were also seen in some patients who did not respond. At doses of 0.1 to 3.0 mg/kg, clonal expansion of both CD4+ and CD8+ T cells in blood was seen between baseline and week 6. The antigen specificity of the peripheral T cells that underwent clonal expansion was not determined.

Patients with autoimmune disease history or receiving systemic immunosuppression were excluded from the trial. In every dose cohort, peripheral blood was drawn for TCR sequencing at baseline, cycle 4 day 1, and cycle 7 day 1. Samples came from an open-label, multicenter, first-in-human phase I dose-escalation trial of ivuxolimab. Adults with locally advanced or metastatic melanoma, renal cell carcinoma, hepatocellular carcinoma or head and neck squamous cell carcinoma were enrolled in the trial. Before TCR sequencing, CD4+ and CD8+ T cells were separately sorted from peripheral blood. The sequencing used CD4+ or CD8+ T cells sorted from blood, collected in a trial of the OX40 agonist ivuxolimab. This TCR was sampled from an adult with an advanced solid tumor such as melanoma, head and neck, liver or kidney cancer. The rearrangement combines TRBV27 with TRBJ2-7, with the D gene uncertain. The DNA reads TGTGCCAGCAGTTTTTTTGGCACCGGACCCCTTTACTTC. Translated, it reads CASSFFGTGPLYF.